These T cell receptor beta chains were read from a single sample in a study of blood T cells in healthy people across ages. TCRdb reprocessed the 5' RACE reads with MiXCR, giving one entry per CDR3 protein. The table shows 1.8 million or so distinct CDR3 sequences, with more than 35% occurring only once. Sequenced material: blood. The receptors here all came from a human donor in good health. Each CDR3 is given with its conserved first and last residue. The D gene is left open where the match is weak. Clone size is given for some rows only: seen once, a few or many times, or a class if the clone is expanded.

>TRBJ2-7|TRBD1|few|TRBV7-9
TGTGCCAGCAGCTCCCGGACAGGGGCAACCGAGCAGTACTTC
CASSSRTGATEQYF
>TRBJ2-7|NA|NA|TRBV7-2
TGTGCCAGCAGCTACGATCACTACGAGCAGTACTTC
CASSYDHYEQYF
>TRBJ2-5|NA|few|TRBV7-9
TGTGCCAGCAGCTTAGGGAGTTACGCGTACCAAGAGACCCAGTACTTC
CASSLGSYAYQETQYF
>TRBJ2-4|NA|NA|TRBV21-1
TGTGCCAGCAGCAGAGTGATCGGGTGGGCCAAAAACGTTCAGTACTTC
CASSRVIGWAKNVQYF
>TRBJ2-7|TRBD1|few|TRBV29-1
TGCAGCGTTACCGGGACAGGGCTCTCCTACGAGCAGTACTTC
CSVTGTGLSYEQYF
>TRBJ2-7|NA|NA|TRBV19
TGTGCCAGTGGGGACCCCGAGTCCTACGAGCAGTACTTC
CASGDPESYEQYF
>TRBJ2-7|NA|NA|TRBV30
TGTGCCTGGAGTGTTTGGCGGATAGGGATCTACGAGCAGTACTTC
CAWSVWRIGIYEQYF
>TRBJ2-5|TRBD2|NA|TRBV12-3/TRBV12-4
TGTGCCAGCAGTTTGCGGGGGGGCCCCTTCGAGACCCAGTACTTC
CASSLRGGPFETQYF
>TRBJ2-7|TRBD1|few|TRBV18
TGTGCCAGCTCATCAGGACAGGGGGATACCTACGAGCAGTACTTC
CASSSGQGDTYEQYF
>TRBJ2-5|TRBD2|few|TRBV5-1
TGCGCCAGCTTCGACACTCGACTAGCGGGGGGACAAGAGACCCAGTACTTC
CASFDTRLAGGQETQYF
>TRBJ2-2|NA|NA|TRBV20-1
TGCAGTGCTAGAGAGGGGATAGGGCTGTTGTTT
CSAREGIGLLF
>TRBJ1-5|NA|few|TRBV7-2
TGTGCCAGCAGCCCCCGGGAGGCCTATCAGCCCCAGCATTTT
CASSPREAYQPQHF
>TRBJ2-1|NA|few|TRBV4-3
TGCGCCAGCAGCCAAGCACCCGGGGGGCACTCCTACAATGAGCAGTTCTTC
CASSQAPGGHSYNEQFF
>TRBJ2-7|NA|few|TRBV6-1
TGTGCCAGCAATAATAGAGCCGGCGGCGAGCAGTACTTC
CASNNRAGGEQYF
>TRBJ2-7|NA|few|TRBV13
TGTGCCAGCAGCTTAGGTTCCACTTCTGCGTACGAGCAGTACTTC
CASSLGSTSAYEQYF
>TRBJ2-5|TRBD1|NA|TRBV6-1
TGTGCCAGCAGCCACGGGACAGTCTCCCAAGAGACCCAGTACTTC
CASSHGTVSQETQYF
>TRBJ2-3|TRBD2|few|TRBV29-1
TGCAGCTTTGGACTAGCGGGGGATACGCAGTATTTT
CSFGLAGDTQYF
>TRBJ2-1|TRBD2|once|TRBV7-2
TGTGCCAGCAGCTCGCCCGGGACTAGCGGGGGGCCATACTACAATGAGCAGTTCTTC
CASSSPGTSGGPYYNEQFF
>TRBJ2-7|NA|NA|TRBV7-6
TGTGCCGGCAGCTTAGCTAGCCCTTTGGGGGCGCCGACCTACGAGCAGTACTTC
CAGSLASPLGAPTYEQYF
>TRBJ1-2|NA|NA|TRBV6-1
TGTGCCAGCGGTTTCCACGGTCGGAAGATGAGATATGACTACACCTTC
CASGFHGRKMRYDYTF
>TRBJ2-5|TRBD2|NA|TRBV10-3
TGTGCCATCAGTGATCGTCTAGCGGGGAAACAAGAGACCCAGTACTTC
CAISDRLAGKQETQYF
>TRBJ2-4|NA|NA|TRBV25-1
TGCGCCAGCACCAAGGGGAACTCCTACAATGAGCAGTACTTC
CASTKGNSYNEQYF
>TRBJ2-3|NA|NA|TRBV5-1
TGCGCCAGCAGCTTGTTGTGGGGGTATGCAGATACGCAGTATTTT
CASSLLWGYADTQYF
>TRBJ1-5|NA|NA|TRBV27
TGTGCCAGCCGGCAGGGCCAGTTAGGCAATCAGCCCCAGCATTTT
CASRQGQLGNQPQHF
>TRBJ2-3|NA|NA|TRBV10-3
TGTGCCATCAGAAGAGGACGGGGTAACACAGATACGCAGTATTTT
CAIRRGRGNTDTQYF
>TRBJ2-7|TRBD2|few|TRBV24-1
TGTGCCACCAGTGATTCGGGGGTGGATGGGACTAGAGGAGGCTACGAGCAGTACTTC
CATSDSGVDGTRGGYEQYF
>TRBJ1-2|NA|few|TRBV29-1
TGCAGCGTTGAAGATCACTGGGGATCTGGCTACACCTTC
CSVEDHWGSGYTF
>TRBJ1-1|NA|few|TRBV6-6
TGTGCCAGCAGTTTCGAGCGGTCTGAAGCTTTCTTT
CASSFERSEAFF
>TRBJ1-1|NA|NA|TRBV6-2/TRBV6-3
TGTGCCGCCAAGGCGGGGGGCAGCGGCACTGAAGCTTTCTTT
CAAKAGGSGTEAFF
>TRBJ1-2|NA|NA|TRBV3-1
TGTGCCAGCAGCCAAATGTCTGGAGGCTATGGTTACACCTTC
CASSQMSGGYGYTF
>TRBJ1-1|NA|NA|TRBV6-2/TRBV6-3
TGTGCCAGCAGTTACTCGTCACCGGATGAGGCTTTCTTT
CASSYSSPDEAFF
>TRBJ2-3|TRBD2|NA|TRBV5-1
TGCGCCAGCAGCTTCGGGAGCGGGGGGGCAGATACGCAGTATTTT
CASSFGSGGADTQYF
>TRBJ1-6|NA|NA|TRBV20-1
TGCAGTGCTCAGAAATCCATACATTCACCCCTCCACTTT
CSAQKSIHSPLHF
>TRBJ2-7|NA|NA|TRBV7-9
TGTGCCAGCAGCTTCTCGACAGGTGGAGGCGAGCAGTACTTC
CASSFSTGGGEQYF
>TRBJ1-1|NA|NA|TRBV9
TGTGCCAGCAGGGAACTGGGTGTACCGTCAGAAGCTTTCTTT
CASRELGVPSEAFF
>TRBJ2-1|NA|NA|TRBV4-3
TGCGCCAGCAGCCAGGGATCAGCGCGGACCTACAATGAGCAGTTCTTC
CASSQGSARTYNEQFF
>TRBJ2-3|NA|few|TRBV6-5
TGTGCCAGCAAAACTTCGGGGGGCTCAGATACGCAGTATTTT
CASKTSGGSDTQYF
>TRBJ2-5|NA|few|TRBV28
TGTGCCAGCACCCCGGGACGGAGGGGGCAGACCCAGTACTTC
CASTPGRRGQTQYF
>TRBJ1-2|NA|NA|TRBV9
TGTGCCAGCAATCAGGAAAACTATGGCTACACCTTC
CASNQENYGYTF
>TRBJ2-6|NA|few|TRBV12-3/TRBV12-4
TGTGCCAGCAACGATACTACAGGGTTCCGGATTACTGGGGCCAACGTCCTGACTTTC
CASNDTTGFRITGANVLTF
>TRBJ1-1|NA|NA|TRBV5-5
TGTGCCAGCAGCGTCGTAGGGCCGAACACTGAAGCTTTCTTT
CASSVVGPNTEAFF
>TRBJ1-2|NA|NA|TRBV29-1
TGCAGCGTTGCCACTGGGGGCAGGGAAATATATGGCTACACCTTC
CSVATGGREIYGYTF
>TRBJ2-1|NA|NA|TRBV7-4
TGTGCCGGCAGCTTAAGGGGGGGAGTATGGAGCTCCCACAATGAGCAGTTCTTC
CAGSLRGGVWSSHNEQFF
>TRBJ2-1|TRBD2|few|TRBV20-1
TGCAGTGCCGCCGGTGGCGGGGGGGCCGACAATGAGCAGTTCTTC
CSAAGGGGADNEQFF
>TRBJ2-7|NA|once|TRBV5-1
TGCGCCAGCAGCTTGATGACGGGACACAACTACGAGCAGTACTTC
CASSLMTGHNYEQYF
>TRBJ2-1|TRBD2|few|TRBV4-3
TGCGCCAGCAGCCCAGGACTAGCGGGGGGGTTTTACAATGAGCAGTTCTTC
CASSPGLAGGFYNEQFF